The T cell receptor (beta chain) under discussion was sequenced for a study of blood T cells in healthy people across ages. With respect to this clonotype: The germline gene is not matched at one end of the junction; a read error may be the cause.

The CDR3 sequence is 13 residues long. From germline, CDR1 is MGHRA and CDR2 YSYEKL. Primed by a sample-barcoded 5' primer and a J-beta primer mix, a second PCR proceeded for 7 to 11 cycles. Samples each returned at least 3 million CDR3-containing paired-end reads. TCRdb reprocessed the 5' RACE reads via MiXCR and lists one record per CDR3 protein. Here the sample spans 1.5 million to 2 million distinct CDR3 sequences, roughly 28% being singletons. The specimen sequenced was blood. The receptor was derived from a woman under 40 in good health. The chain couples TRBV4-1 to TRBJ1-5; the D gene is possibly TRBD1 (5 bases). In nucleotides, the CDR3 is TGCACCAGCAGCCAAGGGGTGAGAGAGCCCCAGCATTTT. Encoded protein: CTSSQGVREPQHF.